The next 31 T cell receptor beta chains were all read from a single sample in a study of T-cell reconstitution after alpha-beta-depleted transplantation in children. For TCRbeta, the library was prepared with unique molecular identifiers. MiXCR, applied by TCRdb to the PCR reads, yields one record per CDR3 protein. The table has tens of thousands of distinct CDR3 sequences, 15% to 20% seen once. The sequences come from PBMCs, mostly from graft donor cells, collected 360 days after TCRalphabeta/CD19-depleted stem cell transplant. The receptor set was obtained from a male patient aged 2-9 years who had a stem cell transplant for acute lymphoblastic leukemia, so the T cells may come from the graft donor.

The rearrangement uses TRBV12-3 or TRBV12-4 and TRBJ2-7, with D maybe TRBD1 (5 bases). Trimming shortened V by 2 bases and J by 0 bases, and 11 bases separated the two germline ends. There are 15 residues in the CDR3. This CDR3 reads CASSLPGRSSYEQYF. The CDR3 nucleotides are TGTGCCAGCAGTTTACCAGGGCGGAGCTCCTACGAGCAGTACTTC.

V is TRBV12-3 or TRBV12-4 and J is TRBJ2-1, with 11 bases aligning to TRBD2. The CDR3 contains 15 residues. V trimming: 4 bases; J trimming: 6 bases; junction bases outside the gene matches: 5. CDR3 region: CASSSRLAGSNEQFF. CDR3 sequence (DNA): TGTGCCAGCAGTTCCAGACTAGCGGGATCCAATGAGCAGTTCTTC.

In this sample, this clonotype turned up a few times. This rearrangement joins TRBV5-1 to TRBJ2-2; D is unresolved. Per germline, CDR1 SGHRS and CDR2 YFSETQ. There are 14 residues in the CDR3. Trimming left V 1 base short and J 3 bases short, with 7 bases between. The CDR3 sequence: CASSLRLDTGELFF. For the CDR3, the DNA is TGCGCCAGCAGCTTGCGCTTGGACACCGGGGAGCTGTTTTTT.

This chain joins TRBV7-3 and TRBJ2-7; no firm D call. This CDR3 spans 15 amino acids. V gave up 0 bases and J gave up 0 bases, with 9 bases separating them. Per the germline V gene, CDR1 is SGHTA and CDR2 is FQGTGA. The CDR3 bases are TGTGCCAGCAGCTTAACCCGCCGGACCTCCTACGAGCAGTACTTC. Amino acid sequence: CASSLTRRTSYEQYF.

This clonotype occurred a few times. The chain is built from TRBV4-1 and TRBJ2-3, with D possibly matching TRBD1 (5 bases). In germline, CDR1 is MGHRA, CDR2 YSYEKL. CDR3 length: 17 residues. V dropped 3 bases and J dropped 0 bases, with 16 bases sitting between them. CDR3 region: CASSQTALPVSTDTQYF. The CDR3 nucleotides are TGCGCCAGCAGCCAGACAGCCCTACCCGTTAGCACAGATACGCAGTATTTT.

This clonotype has a handful of counts. The genes are TRBV11-3 and TRBJ1-2; TRBD1 aligns across 7 bases. Trimming cost V 5 bases and J 3 bases; bases outside gene matches: 3. CDR1 is SGHNT, CDR2 YENEEA, per germline. The CDR3 sequence is 13 residues long. CDR3 in amino acids: CASSPDRHYGYTF. Here the CDR3 DNA reads TGTGCCAGCAGCCCGGACAGGCACTATGGCTACACCTTC.

This clonotype was detected once. The V call is TRBV28, the J call TRBJ2-7, with D maybe TRBD1 (5 bases). Trimming shortened V by 3 bases and J by 0 bases, and 12 bases separated the two germline ends. CDR3 length: 15 amino acids. Germline V gene lookup returns CDR1 MDHEN and CDR2 SYDVKM. CDR3 DNA sequence: TGTGCCAGCAGTTTTTTTGGACAAGACTCCTACGAGCAGTACTTC. Translating it yields CASSFFGQDSYEQYF.

The gene calls are TRBV19 and TRBJ2-1; D perhaps matches TRBD2 (7 bases). Germline CDR1 LNHDA, CDR2 SQIVND (reference sequence). This CDR3 is built from 16 residues. V dropped 2 bases and J dropped 4 bases, with 15 bases sitting between them. CDR3 DNA: TGTGCCAGTAGTATATGGCTAGCGGACAGTTACAATGAGCAGTTCTTC. Its translation: CASSIWLADSYNEQFF.

J is TRBJ2-5 and V is TRBV7-2, with D perhaps matching TRBD1 (5 bases). CDR1 SGHTA and CDR2 FQGNSA come from the germline V gene. V lost 10 bases and J 5 bases, leaving 17 bases between the germline ends. CDR3 length: 13 residues. CDR3 in DNA: TGTGCCATCACGACAGATCCCCACGAGACCCAGTACTTC. It specifies CAITTDPHETQYF.

This clonotype was seen more than once but under ten times. In nucleotides, the CDR3 is TGCGCCAGCAGTCCCCCGGGACTAGCGGGAGTTCGAGCCTACGAGCAGTACTTC. Amino acid sequence: CASSPPGLAGVRAYEQYF. The chain combines TRBV10-2 with TRBJ2-7; 14 bases line up with TRBD2. Germline trimming cut 5 bases from V and 2 bases from J; bases unmatched to any gene: 11. Germline V gene lookup returns CDR1 WSHSY and CDR2 SAAADI. The CDR3 runs 18 residues.

This clonotype was found a few times. V is TRBV4-2 and J is TRBJ2-1; 7 nucleotides agree with TRBD2. The ends lost 1 base at V and 0 bases at J; junction bases unmatched: 9. Germline CDR1 reads LGHNA; CDR2 reads YNFKEQ. CDR3 size: 18 residues. CDR3 amino acids: CASSQGSSGRSSYNEQFF. The CDR3, as DNA: TGTGCCAGCAGCCAAGGTTCTAGCGGACGGAGCTCCTACAATGAGCAGTTCTTC.

The chain has TRBV7-9 and TRBJ2-1, with 7 nucleotides matching TRBD2. This CDR3 has 15 amino acids. The V and J ends lost 5 bases and 6 bases, in that order; junction bases with no gene match: 10. CDR1 is SEHNR, CDR2 FQNEAQ, per germline (reference sequence). In DNA, the CDR3 is TGTGCCAGCAGCGCCCGTCTAGCGGATATCAATGAGCAGTTCTTC. It translates to CASSARLADINEQFF.

The chain recombines TRBV20-1 with TRBJ1-3; a weak D match, TRBD1 (6 bases). Germline CDR1 is DFQATT and CDR2 is SNEGSKA (reference sequence). This CDR3 is built from 13 residues. Trimming removed 4 bases at V and 3 bases at J, with 10 bases between. CDR3 bases: TGCAGTGCTACAAACAGGGTTGGAAACACCATATATTTT. It codes for CSATNRVGNTIYF.

The chain links TRBV5-1 to TRBJ1-2; 9 nucleotides match TRBD1. The junction had 6 bases not matched to a gene; V was cut back by 5 bases and J by 7 bases. The CDR3 is 13 amino acids. Germline V gives CDR1 SGHRS, CDR2 YFSETQ. CDR3 loop: CASRFGTGIGYTF. The CDR3 nucleotides are TGCGCCAGCAGGTTCGGGACAGGGATTGGCTACACCTTC.

By sample share, this clonotype is medium-sized. This chain links TRBV27 with TRBJ2-5; D is uncertain. Germline-derived CDR1 and CDR2 are MNHEY and SMNVEV (reference sequence). Trimming took 2 bases from V and 6 from J, leaving 16 bases between them. The CDR3 loop spans 15 amino acids. This chain's CDR3 is CASSLLRDGVQTQYF. The CDR3 DNA reads as TGTGCCAGCAGTTTACTTAGGGATGGGGTTCAGACCCAGTACTTC.

Details on this clonotype: A single base separates this from a much larger clone, so it may be a read error. The gene calls are TRBV5-1 and TRBJ2-7, with 8 bases matching TRBD2. Looked up from germline, CDR1 is SGHRS and CDR2 is YFSETQ. The CDR3 covers 15 residues. The V segment lost 0 bases and the J segment 0 bases; nucleotides outside the gene matches: 2. The CDR3 here is CASSLGLATSYEQYF. The CDR3 DNA sequence: TGCGCCAGCAGCTTGGGACTAGCGACCTCCTACGAGCAGTACTTC.

The chain carries TRBV5-1 and TRBJ1-2; 11 nucleotides line up with TRBD1. The CDR3 is 16 residues long. Germline assignment: CDR1 SGHRS and CDR2 YFSETQ. V trimming: 5 bases; J trimming: 4 bases; junction bases outside the gene matches: 10. DNA for the CDR3: TGCGCCAGCAGGCCTTTTCCGGGACAGGGGGGCTATGGCTACACCTTC. The encoded protein is CASRPFPGQGGYGYTF.

The chain uses TRBV5-1 and TRBJ2-5; no reliable D call. Trimming cost V 4 bases and J 4 bases, with 8 bases left between them. The germline V gene has CDR1 SGHRS and CDR2 YFSETQ. The CDR3 has 12 amino acids. The CDR3 region has the DNA TGCGCCAGCAGCATAGGGTTAGAGACCCAGTACTTC. Its protein is CASSIGLETQYF.

V is TRBV28 and J is TRBJ1-5, with 7 bases identical to TRBD1. Trimming cost V 7 bases and J 3 bases; bases outside gene matches: 6. The germline gives CDR1 MDHEN, CDR2 SYDVKM. This CDR3 has 14 residues. The DNA of the CDR3 is TGTGCCAGCATTCGCGGGACAGACAATCAGCCCCAGCATTTT. This translates into CASIRGTDNQPQHF.

The rearrangement links TRBV7-9 to TRBJ2-5; no definite D call. V shed 3 bases and J shed 3 bases, with 11 bases lying between them. CDR1 is SEHNR and CDR2 is FQNEAQ in the germline V gene (reference sequence). The CDR3 covers 14 residues. The CDR3 reads CASSLGYREETQYF. The CDR3 bases are TGTGCCAGCAGCTTGGGGTACCGTGAAGAGACCCAGTACTTC.

This sequence joins TRBV7-9 and TRBJ2-1, with 9 bases fitting TRBD2. The V and J ends lost 2 bases and 6 bases, in that order; junction bases with no gene match: 8. CDR1 and CDR2 from the germline V gene are SEHNR and FQNEAQ (reference sequence). There are 16 residues in the CDR3. The CDR3 sequence is CASSLRAGGGFNEQFF. The DNA for the CDR3 is TGTGCCAGCAGCTTAAGGGCGGGAGGGGGCTTCAATGAGCAGTTCTTC.

The chain joins TRBV29-1 to TRBJ2-7; a possible D gene is TRBD1 (6 bases). The germline V gene has CDR1 SQVTM and CDR2 ANQGSEA. CDR3 length: 12 amino acids. Trimming shortened V by 4 bases and J by 5 bases, and 12 bases separated the two germline ends. CDR3 sequence: CSVAQGINEQYF. The CDR3 DNA sequence: TGCAGCGTTGCTCAGGGGATAAACGAGCAGTACTTC.

The V and J genes are TRBV4-1 and TRBJ2-2; 11 bases fit TRBD2. After removal of 1 base from V and 0 bases from J, the junction contained 1 base not matched to a gene. The CDR3 length is 17 residues. Germline assignment: CDR1 MGHRA and CDR2 YSYEKL. The chain's CDR3 is CASSQGLAGPNTGELFF. The CDR3 DNA follows: TGCGCCAGCAGCCAAGGACTAGCGGGGCCGAACACCGGGGAGCTGTTTTTT.

This clonotype came up a few times. This chain joins TRBV20-1 and TRBJ2-1; tentatively, D is TRBD2 (5 bases). The length of the CDR3 is 14 residues. Per germline, CDR1 DFQATT and CDR2 SNEGSKA (reference sequence). The germline V and J ends were trimmed by 3 bases and 4 bases, with 13 bases remaining between them. Here the CDR3 DNA reads TGCAGTGCTAGCGCACGGGAAAAGTACAATGAGCAGTTCTTC. This encodes CSASAREKYNEQFF.

This rearrangement joins TRBV3-1 to TRBJ2-7; maybe TRBD2 (6 bases). The CDR3 loop spans 13 amino acids. V shed 4 bases and J shed 1 base, with 8 bases lying between them. Germline V gives CDR1 LGHDT, CDR2 YNNKEL (reference sequence). The CDR3 nucleotides are TGTGCCAGCAGCCGTCTAGCGTCCTACGAGCAGTACTTC. Translating it yields CASSRLASYEQYF.

This clonotype was seen only a few times. This chain joins TRBV7-9 and TRBJ2-7; 7 bases align to TRBD2. CDR3 length equals 15 residues. Per germline, CDR1 SEHNR and CDR2 FQNEAQ (reference sequence). V dropped 1 base and J dropped 7; count of bases not matched to a gene: 10. CDR3 loop: CASSLGDLGLGEQYF. In DNA, the CDR3 is TGTGCCAGCAGCTTAGGGGACCTAGGACTAGGGGAGCAGTACTTC.

This clonotype was observed many times. The CDR3 loop is CASSLLARETQYF. CDR3 sequence (DNA): TGTGCCAGCAGTTTACTAGCACGGGAGACCCAGTACTTC. This chain links TRBV12-3 or TRBV12-4 with TRBJ2-5; the D gene is possibly TRBD2 (5 bases). V was pared by 2 bases and J by 5 bases, with 9 bases between. The CDR3 runs to 13 residues.

This clonotype was seen repeatedly, ten times or more. The rearrangement links TRBV12-3 or TRBV12-4 to TRBJ1-6, with a possible D match to TRBD1 (5 bases). The CDR3 consists of 16 residues. V was pared by 6 bases and J by 14 bases, with 26 bases between. CDR3: CASRATGGDGSRALHF. The CDR3 DNA sequence: TGTGCCAGCAGAGCAACAGGTGGAGACGGGTCGCGCGCCCTCCACTTT.

The rearrangement uses TRBV28 and TRBJ1-4; TRBD1 is a possible D gene (5 bases). V was trimmed by 4 bases and J by 7 bases, leaving 16 bases between them. The germline V gene encodes CDR1 MDHEN and CDR2 SYDVKM. The CDR3 sequence is 15 residues long. The CDR3 is CASSSTGPEGEKLFF. CDR3 DNA sequence: TGTGCCAGCAGTTCTACAGGTCCCGAGGGTGAAAAACTGTTTTTT. Drawing the rest from reference TRBV28 and TRBJ1-4, the complete variable domain is DVKVTQSSRYLVKRTGEKVFLECVQDMDHENMFWYRQDPGLGLRLIYFSYDVKMKEKGDIPEGYSVSREKKERFSLILESASTNQTSMYLCASSSTGPEGEKLFFGSGTQLSVL.

V usage is TRBV12-3 or TRBV12-4 and J usage is TRBJ2-1; D is possibly TRBD2 (5 bases). CDR3 length: 14 amino acids. The germline V and J ends were trimmed by 6 bases and 8 bases, with 17 bases remaining between them. The CDR3, as DNA: TGTGCCAGCAGCGTACTAGTCGTTCGGGATGAGCAGTTCTTC. Encoded protein: CASSVLVVRDEQFF.

The chain couples TRBV7-9 to TRBJ2-1; 12 nucleotides agree with TRBD2. Germline CDR1 is SEHNR and CDR2 is FQNEAQ (reference sequence). This CDR3 region has 16 residues. V shed 3 bases and J 3 bases; nucleotides not matched to a gene: 3. As DNA, the CDR3 is TGTGCCAGCAGCTTCCTGGGACTAGCGGGCTACAATGAGCAGTTCTTC. Translated, it gives CASSFLGLAGYNEQFF.